The clone carrying this TCR beta chain turned up a few times. Its antigen remains unidentified. This CDR3 is built from 13 residues. Germline V lookup: CDR1 SGHTA, CDR2 FQGTGA. Trimming removed 5 bases from V and 7 bases from J, with 14 bases in between. This sample is drawn from a study of cytomegalovirus exposure and HLA in healthy donors. Across the whole study: The same platform as the approximately 640 first-cohort repertoires was used for the 120 validation repertoires, a later analysis reported. General study points: Rarity marked most TCR sequences, yet some public TCRs occurred in many donors. The tendency of first-cohort TCR clusters to co-occur in the 90 to 150 validation repertoires emerged from a later analysis. The classifier was said to identify cytomegalovirus status with high specificity and sensitivity.

TCRdb's copy holds only in-frame clones and misses some; the assay was immunoSEQ multiplex PCR. The sample lists about 280,000 clones, roughly 88% seen once, with about 0.99% in the top ten. The clonotype comes from a woman younger than 35 in good health and CMV-seronegative. V usage is TRBV7-3 and J usage is TRBJ1-1; D unresolved. The sequencing sample was made of PBMCs. CDR3 protein: CASSPSSGDEAFF. DNA for the CDR3: TGTGCCAGCAGCCCCTCCTCCGGGGATGAAGCTTTCTTT.